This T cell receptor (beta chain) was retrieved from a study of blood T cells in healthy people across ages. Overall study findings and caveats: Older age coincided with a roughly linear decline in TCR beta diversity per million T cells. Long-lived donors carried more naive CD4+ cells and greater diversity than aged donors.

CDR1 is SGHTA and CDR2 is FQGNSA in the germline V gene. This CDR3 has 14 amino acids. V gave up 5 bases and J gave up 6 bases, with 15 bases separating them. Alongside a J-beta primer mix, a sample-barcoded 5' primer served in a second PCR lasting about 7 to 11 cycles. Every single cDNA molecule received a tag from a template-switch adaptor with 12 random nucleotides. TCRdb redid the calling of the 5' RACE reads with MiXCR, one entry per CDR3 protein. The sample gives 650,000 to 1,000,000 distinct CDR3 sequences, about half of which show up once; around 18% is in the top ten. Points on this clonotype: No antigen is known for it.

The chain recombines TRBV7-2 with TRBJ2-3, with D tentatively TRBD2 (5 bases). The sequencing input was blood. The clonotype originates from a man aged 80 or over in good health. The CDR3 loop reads CASSLWTGRDTQYF. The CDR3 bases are TGTGCCAGCAGCCTCTGGACGGGAAGGGATACGCAGTATTTT.